The clone carrying this TCR beta chain was counted ten times or more. Its antigen remains unknown. This sample was taken from a study of metastatic and nonmetastatic thyroid tumors. Study at large: Samples came from malignant and benign thyroid patients, and repertoires were compared across blood and tumor or nodule tissue. Study-level points and caveats: In both blood and tumor samples, TCR beta diversity was reported significantly higher for malignant than benign nodules.

Patients were all untreated before their thyroid surgery. CDR1 and CDR2 from the germline V gene are LNHDA and SQIVND (reference sequence). V shed 3 bases and J shed 8 bases, with 10 bases lying between them. This CDR3 has 12 residues. TCRdb re-clonotyped the PCR reads through MiXCR. The sample records over 45,000 clones, 24% being singletons. The chain recombines TRBV19 with TRBJ1-1; D unresolved. The sequenced material came from blood. The sequence was collected from a male donor with papillary thyroid cancer or a benign thyroid nodule (not recorded which). Some clones in this sample may be carry-over from other donors' samples. CDR3 loop: CASSMGRVEAFF. CDR3 DNA sequence: TGTGCCAGTAGTATGGGCAGAGTAGAAGCTTTCTTT.